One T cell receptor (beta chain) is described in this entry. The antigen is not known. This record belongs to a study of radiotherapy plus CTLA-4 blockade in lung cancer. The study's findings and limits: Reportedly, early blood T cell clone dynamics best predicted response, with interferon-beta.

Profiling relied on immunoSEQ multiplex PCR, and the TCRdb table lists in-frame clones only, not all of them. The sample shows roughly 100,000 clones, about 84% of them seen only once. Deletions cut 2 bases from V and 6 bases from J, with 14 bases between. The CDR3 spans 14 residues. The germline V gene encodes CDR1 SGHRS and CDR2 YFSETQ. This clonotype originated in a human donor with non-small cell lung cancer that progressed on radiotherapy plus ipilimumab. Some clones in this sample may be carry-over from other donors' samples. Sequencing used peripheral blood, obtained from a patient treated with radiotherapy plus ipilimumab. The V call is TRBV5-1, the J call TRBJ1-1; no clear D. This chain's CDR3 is CASSFTVAGPEAFF. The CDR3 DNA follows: TGCGCCAGCAGCTTTACAGTTGCCGGCCCTGAAGCTTTCTTT.